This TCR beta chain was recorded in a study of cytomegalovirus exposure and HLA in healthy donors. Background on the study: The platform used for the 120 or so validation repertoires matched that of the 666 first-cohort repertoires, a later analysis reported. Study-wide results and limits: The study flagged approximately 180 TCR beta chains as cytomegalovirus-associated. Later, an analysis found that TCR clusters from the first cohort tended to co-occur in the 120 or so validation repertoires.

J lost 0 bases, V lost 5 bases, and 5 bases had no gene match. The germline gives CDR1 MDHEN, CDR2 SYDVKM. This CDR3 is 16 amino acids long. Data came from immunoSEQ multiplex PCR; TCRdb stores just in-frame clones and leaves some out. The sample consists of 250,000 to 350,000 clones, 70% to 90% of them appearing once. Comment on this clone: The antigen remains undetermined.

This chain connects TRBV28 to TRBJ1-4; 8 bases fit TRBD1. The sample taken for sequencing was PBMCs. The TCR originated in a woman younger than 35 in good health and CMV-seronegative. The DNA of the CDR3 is TGTGCCAGCAGTAACACGGGACAGGCAACTAATGAAAAACTGTTTTTT. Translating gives CASSNTGQATNEKLFF.